This T cell receptor (beta chain) originates from a study of stem cell transplantation in POMP-related autoinflammatory disease. PRAID featured prominent immunodeficiency. Assay: immunoSEQ multiplex PCR; the TCRdb copy retains only in-frame clones and omits some. Of some 9,400 clones in the sample, roughly 80% were seen once. The CDR3 runs to 13 residues. Germline CDR1 reads SGHDN; CDR2 reads FVKESK. V lost 0 bases and J lost 6; bases outside the gene matches: 2. Study-level findings and limits: In patients with PRAID, every analyzed T-cell subset tended to show lower diversity and higher clonality. Fewer unique TRB V-J gene pairings were identified in patients with PRAID.

As to this clone: The target antigen is unknown.

The receptor comes from a human patient with POMP-related autoinflammation and immune dysregulation (PRAID). Some T cells could come from the graft donor. The specimen was CD4+ T cells from PBMCs, collected after stem cell transplantation. The chain is built from TRBV14 and TRBJ2-7; 7 nucleotides align to TRBD1. CDR3 nucleotides: TGTGCCAGCAGCCAAGACAACAGGGGCGAGCAGTACTTC. It yields the protein CASSQDNRGEQYF.